A single sample is the source of the 8 T cell receptor beta chains below, sequenced in a study of CXCR3-negative and CXCR3-positive naive CD8 T cells (dated by TCRdb to about 2019). Instrument used: NextSeq 550. The Human TCR Profiling Kit (MiLaboratory) was used to make UMI-labeled 5' RACE TRB cDNA libraries. One entry per CDR3 protein sequence results from the TCRdb reprocessing of the reads, with DNA left out. The sample's clone listing holds 6,000 to 7,500 distinct CDR3 sequences. The leading ten clones occupy about 1.8% of the sample. The source material was naive CXCR3- CD8+ T cells from blood. According to the study, the label for this sample's cell subset or site signals: CD45RO-CCR7+CD27+CD95- naive CD8+ T cells lacking CXCR3 (TNR3-). These receptors were collected from a human donor in good health. Some clones in this sample may be carry-over from other donors' samples.

The chain joins TRBV20-1 to TRBJ2-3. Germline lookup yields CDR1 DFQATT and CDR2 SNEGSKA (reference sequence). This CDR3 spans 13 amino acids. CDR3 region: CSAPVYGTDTQYF.

The rearrangement uses TRBV4-1 and TRBJ2-5; with no DNA, the TCRdb D assignment of TRBD1 cannot be verified. CDR3 length: 14 amino acids. The germline V gene has CDR1 MGHRA and CDR2 YSYEKL. CDR3 region: CASSQEAPRETQYF.

The chain couples TRBV29-1 to TRBJ1-1; the TRBD1 assignment by TCRdb is unverifiable without DNA. The CDR3 has 13 residues. Germline values: CDR1 SQVTM, CDR2 ANQGSEA. The chain's CDR3 is CSVTWDRDSEAFF.

Considering frequency, this clonotype is medium-sized. V gene TRBV10-1 combines with J gene TRBJ2-1; the TCRdb call, TRBD1, lacks DNA for checking. The CDR3 consists of 15 residues. CDR1 WNHNN and CDR2 SYGVQD come from the germline V gene (reference sequence). This chain's CDR3 is CASSEWDRGPNEQFF.

In terms of frequency, this clonotype is medium-sized. The chain is built from TRBV6-6 and TRBJ2-7. Germline loops: CDR1 MNHNY, CDR2 SVGAGI (reference sequence). The CDR3 loop spans 12 amino acids. The CDR3 sequence is CASSPDRYEQYF.

This clonotype counts as medium-sized by frequency. This chain joins TRBV7-6 and TRBJ2-6; TCRdb's D call of TRBD2 is untestable without DNA. Germline CDR1 SGHVS, CDR2 FNYEAQ. CDR3 length equals 17 residues. CDR3: CASSLEREGGGANVLTF.

The genes are TRBV20-1 and TRBJ2-3. The CDR3 has 18 amino acids. The germline V gene encodes CDR1 DFQATT and CDR2 SNEGSKA (reference sequence). The CDR3 is CSAPPTPGSGASTDTQYF.

This clonotype counts as medium-sized by frequency. The chain uses TRBV7-9 and TRBJ1-1; the TCRdb D gene call, TRBD1, has no DNA to confirm it. Looked up from germline, CDR1 is SEHNR and CDR2 is FQNEAQ (reference sequence). The CDR3 is made up of 15 amino acids. The CDR3 spells CASSLIPGVNTEAFF.